The subject of this entry is one TCR beta chain. Its antigen is unknown. Employing constant-segment primers, 5'RACE generated TCR alpha and TCR beta cDNA libraries bearing sample barcodes and UMIs. Using its own MiXCR run on the 5' RACE reads, TCRdb lists one record per CDR3 protein. The repertoire consists of a few hundred thousand distinct CDR3 sequences, with about 16% occurring once and the leading ten covering 20% to 25%. This sample was taken from a study of T-cell memory formation after mild COVID-19. About the study: Clusters were largely donor specific.

The CDR3 length is 15 residues. The V gene end was trimmed by 3 bases and the J gene end by 0 bases; junction bases not matched to a gene: 2. Per germline, CDR1 LGHNA and CDR2 YSLEER. Study observations and caveats: Contracting CD4+ clones were located mainly in CM and EM, and CD8+ clones in EMRA. There was a balanced CD4/CD8 profile in clones contracting day 15 to 85, and later expanders leaned CD4+.

The sequenced sample was PBMCs or a T cell subset sorted from them (not recorded which). The TCR sequence derives from a man aged 18 to 30 who had mild COVID-19 (a few samples of this study predate the infection). Cell type and time point are not known. The chain carries TRBV4-3 and TRBJ2-7, with 10 bases identical to TRBD1. CDR3 loop: CASSQGQGSSYEQYF. CDR3 coding DNA: TGCGCCAGCAGCCAGGGACAGGGGAGCTCCTACGAGCAGTACTTC.